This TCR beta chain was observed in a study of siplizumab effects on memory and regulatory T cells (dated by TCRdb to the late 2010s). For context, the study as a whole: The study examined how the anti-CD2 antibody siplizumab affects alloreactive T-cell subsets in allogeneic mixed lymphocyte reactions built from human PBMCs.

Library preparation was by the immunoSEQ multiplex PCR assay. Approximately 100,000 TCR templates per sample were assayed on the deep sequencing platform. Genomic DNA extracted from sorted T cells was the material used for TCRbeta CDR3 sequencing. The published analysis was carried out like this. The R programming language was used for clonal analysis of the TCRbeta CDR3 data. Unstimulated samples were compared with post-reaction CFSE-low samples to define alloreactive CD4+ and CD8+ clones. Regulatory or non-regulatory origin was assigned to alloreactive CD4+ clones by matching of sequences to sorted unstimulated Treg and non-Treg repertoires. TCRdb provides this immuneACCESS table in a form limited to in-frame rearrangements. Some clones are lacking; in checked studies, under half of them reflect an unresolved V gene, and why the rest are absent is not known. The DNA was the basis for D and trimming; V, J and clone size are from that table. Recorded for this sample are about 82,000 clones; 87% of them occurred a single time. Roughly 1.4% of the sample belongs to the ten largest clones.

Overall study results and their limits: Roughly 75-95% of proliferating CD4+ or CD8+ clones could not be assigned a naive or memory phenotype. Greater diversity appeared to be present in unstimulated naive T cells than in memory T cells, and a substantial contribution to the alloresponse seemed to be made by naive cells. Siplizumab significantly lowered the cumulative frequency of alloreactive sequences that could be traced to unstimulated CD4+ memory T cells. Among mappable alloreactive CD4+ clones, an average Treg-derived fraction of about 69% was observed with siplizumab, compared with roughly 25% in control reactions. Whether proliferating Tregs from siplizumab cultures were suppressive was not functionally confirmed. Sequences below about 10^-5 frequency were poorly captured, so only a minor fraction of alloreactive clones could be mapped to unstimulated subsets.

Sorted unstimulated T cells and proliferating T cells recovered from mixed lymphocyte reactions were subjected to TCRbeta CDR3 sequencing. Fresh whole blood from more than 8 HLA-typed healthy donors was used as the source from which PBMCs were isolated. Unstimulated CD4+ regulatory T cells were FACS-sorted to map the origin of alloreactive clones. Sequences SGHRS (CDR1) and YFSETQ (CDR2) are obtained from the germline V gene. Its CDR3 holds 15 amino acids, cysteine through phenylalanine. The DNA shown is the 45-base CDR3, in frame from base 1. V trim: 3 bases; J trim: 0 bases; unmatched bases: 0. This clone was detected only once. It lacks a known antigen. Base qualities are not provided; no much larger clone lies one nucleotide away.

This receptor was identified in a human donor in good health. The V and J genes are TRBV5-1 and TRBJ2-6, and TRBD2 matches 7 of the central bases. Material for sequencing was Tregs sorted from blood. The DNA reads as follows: TGCGCCAGCAGCTGGGACTACTCTGGGGCCAACGTCCTGACTTTC. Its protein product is CASSWDYSGANVLTF.